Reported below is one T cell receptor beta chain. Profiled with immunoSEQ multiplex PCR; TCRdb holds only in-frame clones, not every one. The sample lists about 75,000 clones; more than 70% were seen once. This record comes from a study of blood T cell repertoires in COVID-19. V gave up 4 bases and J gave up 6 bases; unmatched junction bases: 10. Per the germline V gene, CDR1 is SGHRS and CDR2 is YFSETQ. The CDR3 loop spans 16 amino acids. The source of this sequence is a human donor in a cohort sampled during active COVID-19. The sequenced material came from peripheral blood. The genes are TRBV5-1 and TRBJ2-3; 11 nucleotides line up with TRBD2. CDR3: CASSRAPGTSGDTQYF. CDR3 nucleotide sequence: TGCGCCAGCAGCCGGGCACCCGGGACTAGCGGCGATACGCAGTATTTT.